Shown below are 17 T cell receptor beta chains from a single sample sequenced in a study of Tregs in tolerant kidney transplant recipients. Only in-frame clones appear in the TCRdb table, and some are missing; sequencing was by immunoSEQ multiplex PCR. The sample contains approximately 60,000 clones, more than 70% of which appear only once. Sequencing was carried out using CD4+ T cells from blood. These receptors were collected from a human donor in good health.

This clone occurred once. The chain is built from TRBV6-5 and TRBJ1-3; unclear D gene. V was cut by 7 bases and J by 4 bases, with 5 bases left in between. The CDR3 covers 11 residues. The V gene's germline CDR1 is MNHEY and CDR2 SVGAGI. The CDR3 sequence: CASMKGNTIYF. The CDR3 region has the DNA TGTGCCAGCATGAAAGGAAACACCATATATTTT.

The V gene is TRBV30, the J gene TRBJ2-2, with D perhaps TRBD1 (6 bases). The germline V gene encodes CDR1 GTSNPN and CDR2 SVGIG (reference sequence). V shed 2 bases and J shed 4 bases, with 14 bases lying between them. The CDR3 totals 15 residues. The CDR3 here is CAWSRTFRGTGELFF. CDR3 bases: TGTGCCTGGAGTCGAACCTTCAGGGGCACCGGGGAGCTGTTTTTT.

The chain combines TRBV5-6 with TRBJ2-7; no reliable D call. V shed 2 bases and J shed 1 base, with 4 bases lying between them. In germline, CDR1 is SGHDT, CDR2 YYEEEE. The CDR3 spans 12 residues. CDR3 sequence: CASSFDSYEQYF. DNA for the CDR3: TGTGCCAGCAGCTTTGATTCCTACGAGCAGTACTTC.

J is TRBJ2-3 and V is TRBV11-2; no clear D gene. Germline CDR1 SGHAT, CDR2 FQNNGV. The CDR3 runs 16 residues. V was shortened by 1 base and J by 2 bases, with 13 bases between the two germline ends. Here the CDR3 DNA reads TGTGCCAGCAGCTTAGTGTCTCGCTCCACCACAGATACGCAGTATTTT. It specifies CASSLVSRSTTDTQYF.

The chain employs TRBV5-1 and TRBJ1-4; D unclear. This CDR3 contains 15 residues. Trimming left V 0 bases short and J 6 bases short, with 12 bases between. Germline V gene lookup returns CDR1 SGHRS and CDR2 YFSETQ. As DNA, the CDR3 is TGCGCCAGCAGCTTGGTTACGTCCCAGGATGAAAAACTGTTTTTT. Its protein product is CASSLVTSQDEKLFF. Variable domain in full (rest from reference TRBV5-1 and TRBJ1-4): KAGVTQTPRYLIKTRGQQVTLSCSPISGHRSVSWYQQTPGQGLQFLFEYFSETQRNKGNFPGRFSGRQFSNSRSEMNVSTLELGDSALYLCASSLVTSQDEKLFFGSGTQLSVL.

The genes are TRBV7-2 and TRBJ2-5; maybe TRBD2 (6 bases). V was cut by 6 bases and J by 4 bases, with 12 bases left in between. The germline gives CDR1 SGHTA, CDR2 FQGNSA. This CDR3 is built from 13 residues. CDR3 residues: CASSPTSSETQYF. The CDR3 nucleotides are TGTGCCAGCAGTCCGACTAGTTCAGAGACCCAGTACTTC. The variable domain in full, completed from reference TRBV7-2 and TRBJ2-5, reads GAGVSQSPSNKVTEKGKDVELRCDPISGHTALYWYRQSLGQGLEFLIYFQGNSAPDKSGLPSDRFSAERTGGSVSTLTIQRTQQEDSAVYLCASSPTSSETQYFGPGTRLLVL.

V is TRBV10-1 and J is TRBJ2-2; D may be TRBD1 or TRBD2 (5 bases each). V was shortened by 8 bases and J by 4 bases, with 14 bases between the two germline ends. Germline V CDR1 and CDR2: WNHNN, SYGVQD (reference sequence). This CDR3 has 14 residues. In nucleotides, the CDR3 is TGCGCCAGCGGGGCGGGCCGAGTCACCGGGGAGCTGTTTTTT. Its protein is CASGAGRVTGELFF.

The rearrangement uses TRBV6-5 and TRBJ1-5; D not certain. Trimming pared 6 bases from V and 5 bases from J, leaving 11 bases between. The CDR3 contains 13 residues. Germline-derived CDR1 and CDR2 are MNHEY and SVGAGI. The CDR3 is CASRRLPDQPQHF. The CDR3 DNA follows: TGTGCCAGCAGAAGGCTACCAGATCAGCCCCAGCATTTT.

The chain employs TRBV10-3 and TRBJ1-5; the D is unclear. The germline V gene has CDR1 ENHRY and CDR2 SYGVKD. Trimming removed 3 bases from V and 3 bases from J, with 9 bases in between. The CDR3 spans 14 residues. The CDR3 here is CAISDSAINQPQHF. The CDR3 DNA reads TGTGCCATCAGTGACTCCGCTATCAATCAGCCCCAGCATTTT.

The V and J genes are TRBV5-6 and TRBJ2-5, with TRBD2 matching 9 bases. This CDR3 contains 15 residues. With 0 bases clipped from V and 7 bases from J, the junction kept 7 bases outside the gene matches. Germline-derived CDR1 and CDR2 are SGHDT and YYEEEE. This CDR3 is CASSLGSGRGRTQYF. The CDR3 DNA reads TGTGCCAGCAGCTTGGGTAGCGGGAGAGGTCGGACCCAGTACTTC.

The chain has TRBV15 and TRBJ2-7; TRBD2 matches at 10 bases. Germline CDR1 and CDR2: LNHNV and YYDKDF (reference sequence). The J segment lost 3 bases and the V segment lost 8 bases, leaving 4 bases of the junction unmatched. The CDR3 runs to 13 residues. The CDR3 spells CATGAGGNYEQYF. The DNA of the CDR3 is TGTGCCACCGGAGCGGGAGGGAACTACGAGCAGTACTTC.

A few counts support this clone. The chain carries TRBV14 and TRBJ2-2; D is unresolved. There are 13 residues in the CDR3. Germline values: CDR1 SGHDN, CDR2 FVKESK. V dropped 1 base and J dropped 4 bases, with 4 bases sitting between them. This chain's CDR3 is CASSQVATGELFF. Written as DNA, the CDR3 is TGTGCCAGCAGCCAAGTTGCCACCGGGGAGCTGTTTTTT.

CDR3 region: CASSAGTGEYQPQHF. CDR3 nucleotides: TGCGCCAGCAGCGCGGGGACAGGGGAGTATCAGCCCCAGCATTTT. This chain uses TRBV5-1 with TRBJ1-5; TRBD1 agrees at 10 bases. The CDR3 totals 15 residues. CDR1 is SGHRS and CDR2 is YFSETQ in the germline V gene. The junction had 6 bases not matched to a gene; V was cut back by 4 bases and J by 5 bases.

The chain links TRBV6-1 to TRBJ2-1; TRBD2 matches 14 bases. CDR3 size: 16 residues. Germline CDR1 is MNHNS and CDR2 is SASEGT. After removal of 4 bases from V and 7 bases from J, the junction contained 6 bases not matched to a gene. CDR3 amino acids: CASSVLGLAGENEQFF. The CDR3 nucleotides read TGTGCCAGCAGTGTCCTGGGACTAGCGGGAGAAAATGAGCAGTTCTTC.

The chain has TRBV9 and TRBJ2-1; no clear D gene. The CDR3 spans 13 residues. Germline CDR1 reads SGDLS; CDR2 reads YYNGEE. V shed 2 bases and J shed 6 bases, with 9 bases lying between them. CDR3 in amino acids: CASSVDRINEQFF. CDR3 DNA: TGTGCCAGCAGCGTGGATAGAATCAATGAGCAGTTCTTC.

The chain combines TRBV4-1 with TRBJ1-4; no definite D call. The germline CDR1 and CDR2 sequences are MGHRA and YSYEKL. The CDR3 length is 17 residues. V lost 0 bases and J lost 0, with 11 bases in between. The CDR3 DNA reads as TGCGCCAGCAGCCAAGATTTTCCGACGGCAACTAATGAAAAACTGTTTTTT. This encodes CASSQDFPTATNEKLFF.

CDR3 region: CSVEWGQGGETQYF. The CDR3 DNA is TGCAGCGTTGAATGGGGGCAGGGAGGAGAGACCCAGTACTTC. The chain is built from TRBV29-1 and TRBJ2-5; D may match TRBD1 or TRBD2 (6 bases each). The CDR3 spans 14 residues. Looked up from germline, CDR1 is SQVTM and CDR2 is ANQGSEA. V was clipped by 2 bases and J by 4 bases, with 14 bases between them.